The 26 T cell receptor beta chains reported below all come from one sample, sequenced in a study of glioma-infiltrating T cells. The iRepertoire nested amplicon-rescue multiplex PCR amplified TCR alpha and beta CDR3s from RNA. In TCRdb, the multiplex PCR reads were re-called with MiXCR into one record per CDR3 protein. This sample carries a few hundred thousand distinct CDR3 sequences, 35% to 45% of them seen once, and the ten largest clones take around 11%. Material for sequencing was glioma tissue, nonneoplastic brain tissue, or PBMCs (not recorded which). Receptor source: a human donor with low-grade glioma or glioblastoma, undergoing nonglioma brain surgery, or in good health (not recorded which).

This rearrangement joins TRBV7-9 to TRBJ2-5, with 7 nucleotides matching TRBD1. CDR3 size: 15 residues. V gave up 0 bases and J gave up 5 bases; unmatched junction bases: 6. Germline V lookup: CDR1 SEHNR, CDR2 FQNEAQ (reference sequence). Here the CDR3 reads CASSLAWDSRETQYF. Here the CDR3 DNA reads TGTGCCAGCAGCTTAGCGTGGGACAGCCGCGAGACCCAGTACTTC.

V gene TRBV12-3 or TRBV12-4 combines with J gene TRBJ2-7; D is undetermined. V was cut by 6 bases and J by 2 bases, with 8 bases left in between. The length of the CDR3 is 12 residues. CDR3 region: CASSSNPYEQYF. The CDR3 coding sequence is TGTGCCAGCAGCTCAAATCCCTACGAGCAGTACTTC.

The V call is TRBV5-8, the J call TRBJ2-1, with TRBD2 matching over 10 bases. The germline V gene encodes CDR1 SGHTS and CDR2 YDEGEE. V dropped 3 bases and J dropped 8; count of bases not matched to a gene: 8. This CDR3 has 15 residues. The CDR3 DNA follows: TGTGCCAGCAGCTGGCTGACTAGCGGGTACGATGAGCAGTTCTTC. Translation gives CASSWLTSGYDEQFF.

Concerning this clonotype: One junction end does not reproduce the germline sequence, and a read error may be involved. The chain carries TRBV2 and TRBJ2-1; 12 nucleotides match TRBD2. Germline V gene sequence: CDR1 SNHLY, CDR2 FYNNEI. This CDR3 has 17 amino acids. CDR3: CARSEYGLAGSYNEQFF. The CDR3 DNA reads TGTGCCAGGAGTGAGTACGGACTAGCGGGATCCTACAATGAGCAGTTCTTC.

This chain uses TRBV4-2 with TRBJ1-2; weak D call: TRBD1 (6 bases). From germline, CDR1 is LGHNA and CDR2 YNFKEQ. CDR3 length equals 16 residues. V was trimmed by 0 bases and J by 1 base, leaving 12 bases between them. As DNA, the CDR3 is TGTGCCAGCAGCCAAGAGTGGTTACAGGGTAACTATGGCTACACCTTC. Its protein is CASSQEWLQGNYGYTF.

The V gene is TRBV7-2, the J gene TRBJ2-5; 7 bases map to TRBD1. CDR3 length: 15 amino acids. The germline V gene has CDR1 SGHTA and CDR2 FQGNSA. The junction had 9 bases not matched to a gene; V was cut back by 5 bases and J by 3 bases. The CDR3 DNA is TGTGCCAGCAGCGCCTACGGACAGGAGGAAGAGACCCAGTACTTC. Protein: CASSAYGQEEETQYF. Together with reference TRBV7-2 and TRBJ2-5, the CDR3 gives the full variable domain: GAGVSQSPSNKVTEKGKDVELRCDPISGHTALYWYRQSLGQGLEFLIYFQGNSAPDKSGLPSDRFSAERTGGSVSTLTIQRTQQEDSAVYLCASSAYGQEEETQYFGPGTRLLVL.

The DNA for the CDR3 is TGTGCCAGCAAGGGGGACACAGATACGCAGTATTTT. Translating gives CASKGDTDTQYF. V is TRBV28 and J is TRBJ2-3; D perhaps matches TRBD1 (6 bases). The CDR3 has 12 amino acids. The germline V and J ends were trimmed by 7 bases and 2 bases, with 7 bases remaining between them. The germline V gene has CDR1 MDHEN and CDR2 SYDVKM.

This rearrangement joins TRBV4-2 to TRBJ1-5; D uncertain. V was pared by 2 bases and J by 0 bases, with 11 bases between. The germline V gene encodes CDR1 LGHNA and CDR2 YNFKEQ. CDR3 length equals 16 residues. CDR3: CASSQPQENSNQPQHF. The CDR3 DNA sequence: TGTGCCAGCAGCCAACCCCAGGAAAATAGCAATCAGCCCCAGCATTTT.

The genes are TRBV20-1 and TRBJ2-2, with TRBD1 matching 8 bases. The CDR3 is 14 residues long. The V gene's germline CDR1 is DFQATT and CDR2 SNEGSKA (reference sequence). Trimming at V came to 3 bases and at J to 4 bases, leaving 4 bases not matched to a gene. The CDR3 reads CSASRDRLTGELFF. In DNA, the CDR3 is TGCAGTGCTAGCCGGGACAGGCTCACCGGGGAGCTGTTTTTT.

Concerning this clonotype: This may be a read error, as it is one base from a much larger clone. The chain is built from TRBV6-6 and TRBJ2-7; D is perhaps TRBD2 (5 bases). The CDR3 is made up of 14 amino acids. V dropped 2 bases and J dropped 2 bases, with 10 bases sitting between them. From germline, CDR1 is MNHNY and CDR2 SVGAGI (reference sequence). CDR3: CASSYTGNPYEQYF. CDR3 coding DNA: TGTGCCAGCAGTTACACGGGAAACCCCTACGAGCAGTACTTC.

This clonotype was observed a few times. V and J are TRBV6-1 and TRBJ2-5, with 10 bases that match TRBD1. The CDR3 spans 15 residues. V dropped 8 bases and J dropped 2; count of bases not matched to a gene: 8. Germline-derived CDR1 and CDR2 are MNHNS and SASEGT. CDR3 residues: CASSRGQGYQETQYF. CDR3 DNA sequence: TGTGCCAGCTCTAGGGGACAGGGGTATCAAGAGACCCAGTACTTC.

This chain uses TRBV11-2 with TRBJ2-3, with a weak D call TRBD1 (6 bases). The CDR3 extends over 15 amino acids. Looked up from germline, CDR1 is SGHAT and CDR2 is FQNNGV. The V end was cut by 1 base, the J end by 5 bases, with 13 bases between. CDR3 region: CASSLARARGDTQYF. The DNA of the CDR3 is TGTGCCAGCAGCTTAGCCAGGGCCAGGGGAGATACGCAGTATTTT.

This rearrangement joins TRBV19 to TRBJ1-2; D unclear. CDR3 length: 13 amino acids. The ends were cut back, 3 bases at V and 2 bases at J, with 7 bases in the middle. Germline V CDR1 and CDR2: LNHDA, SQIVND (reference sequence). CDR3 sequence reads: CASSMWQNYGYTF. The DNA for the CDR3 is TGTGCCAGTAGTATGTGGCAGAACTATGGCTACACCTTC. Combining the CDR3 with reference TRBV19 and TRBJ1-2 gives the whole variable domain DGGITQSPKYLFRKEGQNVTLSCEQNLNHDAMYWYRQDPGQGLRLIYYSQIVNDFQKGDIAEGYSVSREKKESFPLTVTSAQKNPTAFYLCASSMWQNYGYTFGSGTRLTVV.

In the case of this clonotype: The germline gene is not matched at one end of the junction; a read error may be the cause. J is TRBJ1-1 and V is TRBV2; D gene ambiguous. The CDR3 has 13 amino acids. Per the germline V gene, CDR1 is SNHLY and CDR2 is FYNNEI. CDR3 sequence: CAISVRQDTEAFF. The CDR3 DNA reads as TGTGCCATCAGTGTAAGGCAGGACACTGAAGCTTTCTTT.

This clonotype came up a few times. The chain recombines TRBV7-9 with TRBJ1-6; D is perhaps TRBD1 (5 bases). The V end lost 7 bases, the J end lost 5 bases, and 15 bases lay between the germline ends. This CDR3 spans 15 amino acids. From germline, CDR1 is SEHNR and CDR2 FQNEAQ (reference sequence). CDR3 in amino acids: CASTPSGADNSPLHF. As DNA, the CDR3 is TGTGCCAGCACACCAAGTGGGGCGGATAATTCACCCCTCCACTTT.

J is TRBJ2-7 and V is TRBV20-1; D may correspond to TRBD1 or TRBD2 (5 bases each). There are 15 residues in the CDR3. Germline CDR1 reads DFQATT; CDR2 reads SNEGSKA (reference sequence). Trimming took 3 bases from V and 0 from J, leaving 15 bases between them. The CDR3 sequence: CSARGVLSSSYEQYF. DNA for the CDR3: TGCAGTGCTAGGGGGGTCTTGTCCAGCTCCTACGAGCAGTACTTC.

Note on this clonotype: A much more abundant neighbour one base away suggests this may be a read error. The V gene is TRBV6-5, the J gene TRBJ2-7; D not resolved. Germline assignment: CDR1 MNHEY and CDR2 SVGAGI. The CDR3 covers 14 residues. The CDR3: CASGYSDDAYEQYF. CDR3 nucleotides: TGTGCCAGCGGTTACTCGGACGACGCCTACGAGCAGTACTTC.

This clonotype was seen ten or more times. The chain has TRBV6-1 and TRBJ2-5; maybe TRBD1 (6 bases). The germline V and J ends were trimmed by 5 bases and 4 bases, with 20 bases remaining between them. Germline CDR1 MNHNS, CDR2 SASEGT. The CDR3 is 16 residues long. The CDR3 region has the DNA TGTGCCAGCAGTTCGACAGGTTTTATCGCGGGAGAGACCCAGTACTTC. Protein: CASSSTGFIAGETQYF.

A word on this clonotype: A much larger clone differs by one base, so this may be a read error. This chain links TRBV20-1 with TRBJ2-1; TRBD2 matches at 11 bases. The J segment lost 11 bases and the V segment lost 3 bases, leaving 9 bases of the junction unmatched. CDR1 is DFQATT and CDR2 is SNEGSKA in the germline V gene (reference sequence). The CDR3 runs 14 residues. CDR3 nucleotide sequence: TGCAGTGCTAGTGTAGCGGGAGGGGACGATAAGCAGTTCTTC. As protein: CSASVAGGDDKQFF.

V and J are TRBV20-1 and TRBJ2-7; possibly TRBD2 for D (6 bases). Germline V gives CDR1 DFQATT, CDR2 SNEGSKA (reference sequence). With 0 bases removed from V and 3 bases from J, the gap between germline ends came to 12 bases. CDR3 length: 14 amino acids. The CDR3 sequence is CSARDRDSGYEQYF. The DNA for the CDR3 is TGCAGTGCTAGAGATAGGGATAGCGGCTACGAGCAGTACTTC.

This clonotype has only a few counts. V is TRBV27 and J is TRBJ2-4, with 8 bases fitting TRBD1. CDR1 and CDR2 from the germline V gene are MNHEY and SMNVEV (reference sequence). Trimming took 7 bases from V and 1 from J; bases not matched to a gene: 12. The CDR3 has 17 amino acids. CDR3 nucleotide sequence: TGTGCCAGCAATTCCGACAGGGGAGTTAGGGCCAAAAACATTCAGTACTTC. Residues: CASNSDRGVRAKNIQYF.

The chain employs TRBV6-1 and TRBJ1-1; weak D call: TRBD1 (6 bases). Germline V gene lookup returns CDR1 MNHNS and CDR2 SASEGT. This CDR3 is 16 amino acids long. V lost 5 bases and J 5 bases, leaving 21 bases between the germline ends. The CDR3 DNA is TGTGCCAGCAGTTATTTTTGGGGGGCCCGGGATACTGAAGCTTTCTTT. Its protein is CASSYFWGARDTEAFF.

Turning to this clonotype: Possible read error: a much larger clone is one base away. The gene calls are TRBV6-2 or TRBV6-3 and TRBJ1-1; perhaps TRBD1 as D (6 bases). The germline V gene has CDR1 MNHEY and CDR2 SVGEGT. The CDR3 has 15 amino acids. Trimming took off 10 bases at V and 8 bases at J, with 26 bases between the two ends. The CDR3: CATTGRQESELEAFF. CDR3 DNA sequence: TGTGCCACCACAGGTCGACAGGAGTCAGAACTGGAAGCTTTCTTT.

This clonotype has at least ten counts. V is TRBV6-2 or TRBV6-3 and J is TRBJ2-7; 7 positions agree with TRBD1. Germline trimming cut 4 bases from V and 2 bases from J; bases unmatched to any gene: 8. The germline CDR1 and CDR2 sequences are MNHEY and SVGEGT. The CDR3 is 15 residues long. In nucleotides, the CDR3 is TGTGCCAGCAGTTGGGGACAGCGCGCCACCTACGAGCAGTACTTC. Amino acid sequence: CASSWGQRATYEQYF.

This clonotype has a count of ten or more. The chain recombines TRBV4-2 with TRBJ1-1; TRBD1 matches 7 bases. This CDR3 region has 13 residues. Germline CDR1 LGHNA, CDR2 YNFKEQ. J was trimmed by 8 bases and V by 1 base; bases with no gene match: 4. CDR3 sequence: CASSQVRGEEAFF. In nucleotides, the CDR3 is TGTGCCAGCAGCCAAGTCAGGGGGGAGGAAGCTTTCTTT.

The chain has TRBV4-1 and TRBJ2-7; D possibly corresponds to TRBD2 (5 bases). Germline V gene lookup returns CDR1 MGHRA and CDR2 YSYEKL. The CDR3 runs to 15 residues. Trimming pared 1 base from V and 2 bases from J, leaving 12 bases between. The CDR3 DNA reads as TGCGCCAGCAGCCAAGTGCGGGCAGCACCCTACGAGCAGTACTTC. Translated, it gives CASSQVRAAPYEQYF.